This TCR beta chain appears in the sequencing data of a study of T cells after yellow fever vaccination. At the level of the study: Fractions of low cell number were prepared using SMART-Seq v4 Ultra Low Input.

This clonotype showed up many times. This CDR3 has 15 residues. J was trimmed by 3 bases and V by 2 bases; bases with no gene match: 5. TCRdb processed the 5' RACE reads anew with MiXCR; each CDR3 protein has one entry. The table includes approximately 580,000 distinct CDR3 sequences, about 17% detected once. Sample: PBMCs, taken roughly 5 days after the first yellow fever vaccination. The gene calls are TRBV12-3 or TRBV12-4 and TRBJ2-7; 9 nucleotides match TRBD1. This clonotype was sampled from a man between 18 and 29 years old who received the YFV17D yellow fever vaccine. As DNA, the CDR3 is TGTGCCAGCAGTTTACGGGCGGGACAGGGCTACGAGCAGTACTTC. Protein sequence: CASSLRAGQGYEQYF.